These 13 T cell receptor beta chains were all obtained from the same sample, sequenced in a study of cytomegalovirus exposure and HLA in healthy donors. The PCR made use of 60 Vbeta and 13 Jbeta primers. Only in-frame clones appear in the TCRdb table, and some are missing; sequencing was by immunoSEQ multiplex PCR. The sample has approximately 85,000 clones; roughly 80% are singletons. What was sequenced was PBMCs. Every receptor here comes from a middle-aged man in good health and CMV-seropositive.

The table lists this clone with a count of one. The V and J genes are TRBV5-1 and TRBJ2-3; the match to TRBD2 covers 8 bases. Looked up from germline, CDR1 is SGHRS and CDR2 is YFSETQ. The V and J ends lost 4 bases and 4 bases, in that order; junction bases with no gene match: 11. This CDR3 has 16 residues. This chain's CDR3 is CASSPGRVWASDTQYF. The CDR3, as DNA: TGCGCCAGCAGCCCCGGGAGGGTCTGGGCGTCAGATACGCAGTATTTT.

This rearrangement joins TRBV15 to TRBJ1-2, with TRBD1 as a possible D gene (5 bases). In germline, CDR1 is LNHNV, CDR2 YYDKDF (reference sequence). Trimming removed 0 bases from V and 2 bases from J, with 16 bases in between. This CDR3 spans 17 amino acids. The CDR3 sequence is CATSRDRTNAGNYGYTF. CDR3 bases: TGTGCCACCAGCAGAGACAGGACAAATGCTGGGAACTATGGCTACACCTTC.

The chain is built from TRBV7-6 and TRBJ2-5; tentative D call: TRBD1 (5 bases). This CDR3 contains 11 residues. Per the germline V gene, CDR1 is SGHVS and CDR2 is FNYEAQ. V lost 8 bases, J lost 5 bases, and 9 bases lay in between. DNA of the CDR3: TGTGCCAGCGGACAAGTGGAGACCCAGTACTTC. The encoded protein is CASGQVETQYF. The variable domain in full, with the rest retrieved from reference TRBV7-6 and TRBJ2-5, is GAGVSQSPRYKVTKRGQDVALRCDPISGHVSLYWYRQALGQGPEFLTYFNYEAQQDKSGLPNDRFSAERPEGSISTLTIQRTEQRDSAMYRCASGQVETQYFGPGTRLLVL.

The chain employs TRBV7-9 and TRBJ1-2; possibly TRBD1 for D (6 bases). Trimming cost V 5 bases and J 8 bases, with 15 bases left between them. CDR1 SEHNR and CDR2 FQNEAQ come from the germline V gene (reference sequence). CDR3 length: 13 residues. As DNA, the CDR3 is TGTGCCAGCAGCGCCATCGGACAGACCGGCTACACCTTC. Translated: CASSAIGQTGYTF.

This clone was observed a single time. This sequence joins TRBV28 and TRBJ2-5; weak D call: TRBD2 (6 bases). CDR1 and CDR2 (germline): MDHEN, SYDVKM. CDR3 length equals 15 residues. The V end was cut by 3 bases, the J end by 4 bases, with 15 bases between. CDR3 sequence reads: CASSFGSGGSETQYF. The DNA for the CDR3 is TGTGCCAGCAGTTTCGGGAGTGGGGGGTCAGAGACCCAGTACTTC.

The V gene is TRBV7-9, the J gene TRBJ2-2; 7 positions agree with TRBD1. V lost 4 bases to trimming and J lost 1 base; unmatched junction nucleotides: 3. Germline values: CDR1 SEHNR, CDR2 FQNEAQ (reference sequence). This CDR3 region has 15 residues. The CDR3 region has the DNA TGTGCCAGCAGCTCCGGGACAGAGAACACCGGGGAGCTGTTTTTT. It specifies CASSSGTENTGELFF.

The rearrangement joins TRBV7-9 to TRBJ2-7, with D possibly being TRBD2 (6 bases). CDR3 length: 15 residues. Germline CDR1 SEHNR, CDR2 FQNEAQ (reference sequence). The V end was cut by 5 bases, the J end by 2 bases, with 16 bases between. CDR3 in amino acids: CASSDLAGITYEQYF. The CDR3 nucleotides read TGTGCCAGCAGCGATCTGGCGGGAATTACCTACGAGCAGTACTTC. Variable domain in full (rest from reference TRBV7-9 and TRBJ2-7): DTGVSQNPRHKITKRGQNVTFRCDPISEHNRLYWYRQTLGQGPEFLTYFQNEAQLEKSRLLSDRFSAERPKGSFSTLEIQRTEQGDSAMYLCASSDLAGITYEQYFGPGTRLTVT.

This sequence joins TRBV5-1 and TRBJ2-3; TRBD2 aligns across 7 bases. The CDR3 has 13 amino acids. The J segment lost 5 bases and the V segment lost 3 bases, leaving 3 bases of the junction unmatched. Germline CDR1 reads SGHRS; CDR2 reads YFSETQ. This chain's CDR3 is CASSSGGVDTQYF. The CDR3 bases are TGCGCCAGCAGCTCGGGGGGAGTAGATACGCAGTATTTT.

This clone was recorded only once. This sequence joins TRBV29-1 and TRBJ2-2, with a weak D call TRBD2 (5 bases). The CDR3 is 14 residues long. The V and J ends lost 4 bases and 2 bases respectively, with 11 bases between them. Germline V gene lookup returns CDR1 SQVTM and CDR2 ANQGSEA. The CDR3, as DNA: TGCAGCGTTGTGCTAGCCACAAACACCGGGGAGCTGTTTTTT. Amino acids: CSVVLATNTGELFF.

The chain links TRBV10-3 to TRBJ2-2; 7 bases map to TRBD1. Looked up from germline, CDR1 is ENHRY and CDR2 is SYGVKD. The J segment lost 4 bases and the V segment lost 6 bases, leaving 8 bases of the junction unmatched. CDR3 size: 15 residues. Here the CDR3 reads CAISPQGSLTGELFF. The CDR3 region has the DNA TGTGCCATCAGCCCACAGGGGTCCCTCACCGGGGAGCTGTTTTTT.

In DNA, the CDR3 is TGTGCCAGCACGGGAGGTTTTGCCCGAGGCTACACCTTC. It codes for CASTGGFARGYTF. The chain employs TRBV25-1 and TRBJ1-2; no definite D call. Germline V gene lookup returns CDR1 MGHDK and CDR2 SYGVNS. CDR3 size: 13 residues. Trimming removed 7 bases at V and 8 bases at J, with 17 bases between.

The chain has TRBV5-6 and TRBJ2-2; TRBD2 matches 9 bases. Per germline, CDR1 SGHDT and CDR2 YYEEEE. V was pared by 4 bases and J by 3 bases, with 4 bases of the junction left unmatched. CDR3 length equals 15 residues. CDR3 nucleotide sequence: TGTGCCAGCAGCCCTAGCGGGAAGCACACCGGGGAGCTGTTTTTT. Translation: CASSPSGKHTGELFF.

As DNA, the CDR3 is TGTGCCAGCAGCCGTTATACCGGGACAGTTAATGAAAAACTGTTTTTT. This translates into CASSRYTGTVNEKLFF. J is TRBJ1-4 and V is TRBV7-9, with 7 bases matching TRBD1. Trimming cost V 5 bases and J 4 bases; bases outside gene matches: 10. CDR3 length: 16 amino acids. Germline-derived CDR1 and CDR2 are SEHNR and FQNEAQ (reference sequence).